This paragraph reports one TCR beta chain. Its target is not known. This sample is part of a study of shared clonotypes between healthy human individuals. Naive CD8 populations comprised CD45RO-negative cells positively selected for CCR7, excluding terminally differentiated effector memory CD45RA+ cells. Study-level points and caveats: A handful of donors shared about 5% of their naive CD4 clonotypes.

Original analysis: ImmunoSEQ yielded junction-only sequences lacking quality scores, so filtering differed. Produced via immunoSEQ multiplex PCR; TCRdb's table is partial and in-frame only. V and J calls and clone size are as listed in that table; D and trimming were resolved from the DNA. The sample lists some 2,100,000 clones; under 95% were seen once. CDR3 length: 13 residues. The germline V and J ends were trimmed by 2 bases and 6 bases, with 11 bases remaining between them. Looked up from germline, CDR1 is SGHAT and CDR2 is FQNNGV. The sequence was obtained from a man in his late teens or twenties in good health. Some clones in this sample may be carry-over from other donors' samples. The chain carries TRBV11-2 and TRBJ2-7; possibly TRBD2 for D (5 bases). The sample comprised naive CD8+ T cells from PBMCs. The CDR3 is CASSLFSRVEQYF. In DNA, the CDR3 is TGTGCCAGCAGCTTATTCTCGCGGGTCGAGCAGTACTTC.